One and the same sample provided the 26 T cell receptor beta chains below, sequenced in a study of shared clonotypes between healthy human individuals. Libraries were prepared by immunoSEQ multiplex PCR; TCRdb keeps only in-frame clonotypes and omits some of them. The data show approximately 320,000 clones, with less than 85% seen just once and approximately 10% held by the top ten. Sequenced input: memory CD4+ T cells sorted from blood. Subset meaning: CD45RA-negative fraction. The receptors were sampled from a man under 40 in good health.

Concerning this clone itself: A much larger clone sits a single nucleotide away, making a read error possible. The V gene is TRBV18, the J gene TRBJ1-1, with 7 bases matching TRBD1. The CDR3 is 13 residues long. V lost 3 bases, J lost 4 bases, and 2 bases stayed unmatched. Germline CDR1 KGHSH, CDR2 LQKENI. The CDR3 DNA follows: TGTGCCAGCTCACCGGGACAGAGCACTGAAGCTTTCTTT. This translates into CASSPGQSTEAFF. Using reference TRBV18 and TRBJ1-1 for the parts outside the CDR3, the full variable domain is NAGVMQNPRHLVRRRGQEARLRCSPMKGHSHVYWYRQLPEEGLKFMVYLQKENIIDESGMPKERFSAEFPKEGPSILRIQQVVRGDSAAYFCASSPGQSTEAFFGQGTRLTVV.

Written as DNA, the CDR3 is TGTGCCAGCAGCACGCATGGAGAGGATGAAAAACTGTTTTTT. Amino acid sequence: CASSTHGEDEKLFF. This sequence joins TRBV6-1 and TRBJ1-4; the D is unclear. The V and J ends lost 6 bases and 6 bases respectively, with 14 bases between them. The CDR3 consists of 14 residues. Germline values: CDR1 MNHNS, CDR2 SASEGT.

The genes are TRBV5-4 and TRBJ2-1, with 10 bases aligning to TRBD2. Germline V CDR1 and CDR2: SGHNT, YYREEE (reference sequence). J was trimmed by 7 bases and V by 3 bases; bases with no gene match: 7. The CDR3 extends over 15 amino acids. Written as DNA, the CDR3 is TGTGCCAGCAGCTCCCGGAGGACTAGCGGAAATGAGCAGTTCTTC. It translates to CASSSRRTSGNEQFF.

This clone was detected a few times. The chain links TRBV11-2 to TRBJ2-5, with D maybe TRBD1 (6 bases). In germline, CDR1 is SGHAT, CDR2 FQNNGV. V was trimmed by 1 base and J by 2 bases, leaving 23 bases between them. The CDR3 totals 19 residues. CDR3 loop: CASSLAAGRGFGVQETQYF. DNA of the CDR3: TGTGCCAGCAGCTTAGCGGCTGGAAGGGGGTTCGGGGTTCAAGAGACCCAGTACTTC.

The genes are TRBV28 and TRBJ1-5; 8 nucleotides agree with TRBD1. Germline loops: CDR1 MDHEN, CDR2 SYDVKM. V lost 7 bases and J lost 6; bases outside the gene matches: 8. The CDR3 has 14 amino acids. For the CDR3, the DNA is TGTGCCAGCAATAAGGACAGGGTCGCTCAGCCCCAGCATTTT. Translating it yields CASNKDRVAQPQHF. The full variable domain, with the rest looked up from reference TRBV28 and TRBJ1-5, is DVKVTQSSRYLVKRTGEKVFLECVQDMDHENMFWYRQDPGLGLRLIYFSYDVKMKEKGDIPEGYSVSREKKERFSLILESASTNQTSMYLCASNKDRVAQPQHFGDGTRLSIL.

The CDR3 here is CASSPGQGKETQYF. The CDR3 nucleotides read TGCGCCAGCAGTCCCGGACAGGGGAAAGAGACCCAGTACTTC. The rearrangement links TRBV5-1 to TRBJ2-5; 9 nucleotides agree with TRBD1. V lost 5 bases, J lost 3 bases, and 5 bases stayed unmatched. Germline values: CDR1 SGHRS, CDR2 YFSETQ. The CDR3 loop spans 14 amino acids.

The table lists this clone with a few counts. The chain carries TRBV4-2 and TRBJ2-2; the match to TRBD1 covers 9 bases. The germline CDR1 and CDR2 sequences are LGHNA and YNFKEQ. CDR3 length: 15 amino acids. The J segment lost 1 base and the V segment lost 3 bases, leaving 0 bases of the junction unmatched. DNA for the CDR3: TGTGCCAGCAGCCAGGACAGGGGGAACACCGGGGAGCTGTTTTTT. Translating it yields CASSQDRGNTGELFF.

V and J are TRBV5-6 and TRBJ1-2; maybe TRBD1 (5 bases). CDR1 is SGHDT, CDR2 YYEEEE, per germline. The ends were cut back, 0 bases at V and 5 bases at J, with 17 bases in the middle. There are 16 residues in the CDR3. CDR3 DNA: TGTGCCAGCAGCTTGGGGGATTTAAGGACAAGGTATGGCTACACCTTC. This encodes CASSLGDLRTRYGYTF.

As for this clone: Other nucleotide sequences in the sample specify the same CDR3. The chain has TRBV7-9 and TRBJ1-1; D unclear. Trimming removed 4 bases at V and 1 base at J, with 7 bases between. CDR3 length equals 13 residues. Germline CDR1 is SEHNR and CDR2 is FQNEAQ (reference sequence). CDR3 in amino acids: CASSSQGNTEAFF. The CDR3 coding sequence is TGTGCCAGCAGCTCCCAAGGGAACACTGAAGCTTTCTTT.

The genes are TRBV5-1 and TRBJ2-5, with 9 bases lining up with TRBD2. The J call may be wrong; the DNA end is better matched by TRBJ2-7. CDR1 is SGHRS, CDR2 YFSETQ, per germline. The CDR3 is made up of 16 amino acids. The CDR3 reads CASSLLGASGDYEQYF. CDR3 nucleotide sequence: TGCGCCAGCAGCTTGTTGGGTGCTAGCGGGGACTACGAGCAGTACTTC.

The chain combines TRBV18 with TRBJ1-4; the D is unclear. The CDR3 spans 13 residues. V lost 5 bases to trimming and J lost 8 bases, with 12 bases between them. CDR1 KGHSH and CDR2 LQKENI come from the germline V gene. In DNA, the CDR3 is TGTGCCAGCTCAATGGGCAATGCGGAAAAACTGTTTTTT. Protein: CASSMGNAEKLFF.

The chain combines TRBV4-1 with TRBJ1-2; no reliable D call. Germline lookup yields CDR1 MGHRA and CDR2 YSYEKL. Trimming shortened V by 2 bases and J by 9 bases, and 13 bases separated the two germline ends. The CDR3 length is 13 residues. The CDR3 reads CASSQPEGFRYTF. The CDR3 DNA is TGCGCCAGCAGCCAACCAGAAGGGTTTCGCTACACCTTC.

CDR3 sequence reads: CATRGGAPNYEQYF. CDR3 nucleotides: TGTGCCACCCGAGGTGGGGCCCCGAACTACGAGCAGTACTTC. This sequence joins TRBV19 and TRBJ2-7, with a possible D match to TRBD1 (5 bases). This CDR3 comprises 14 residues. Germline V gene data show CDR1 as LNHDA and CDR2 as SQIVND (reference sequence). The V end lost 10 bases, the J end lost 3 bases, and 19 bases lay between the germline ends. The full variable domain, rest sourced from reference TRBV19 and TRBJ2-7, is DGGITQSPKYLFRKEGQNVTLSCEQNLNHDAMYWYRQDPGQGLRLIYYSQIVNDFQKGDIAEGYSVSREKKESFPLTVTSAQKNPTAFYLCATRGGAPNYEQYFGPGTRLTVT.

The CDR3 protein is CASSLGTEETQYF. CDR3 DNA: TGTGCCAGCAGCTTAGGGACAGAAGAGACCCAGTACTTC. The chain joins TRBV5-6 to TRBJ2-5, with 7 positions matching TRBD1. Trimming took 2 bases from V and 3 from J; bases not matched to a gene: 1. CDR3 length: 13 residues. Germline assignment: CDR1 SGHDT and CDR2 YYEEEE.

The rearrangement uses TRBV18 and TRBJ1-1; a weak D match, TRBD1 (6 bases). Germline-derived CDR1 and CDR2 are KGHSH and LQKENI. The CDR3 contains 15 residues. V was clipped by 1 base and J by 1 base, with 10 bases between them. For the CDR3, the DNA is TGTGCCAGCTCACCACAGGGCAGGGGGAACACTGAAGCTTTCTTT. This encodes CASSPQGRGNTEAFF.

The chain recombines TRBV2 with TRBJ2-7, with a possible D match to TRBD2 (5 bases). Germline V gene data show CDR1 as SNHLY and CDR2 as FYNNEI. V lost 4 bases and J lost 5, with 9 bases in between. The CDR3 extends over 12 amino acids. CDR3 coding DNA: TGTGCCAGCAGTGGAGGCGGGCACGAGCAGTACTTC. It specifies CASSGGGHEQYF.

The CDR3 spells CASSVAPHSYEQYF. CDR3 DNA: TGTGCCAGCAGCGTAGCCCCTCACTCCTACGAGCAGTACTTC. The J gene is TRBJ2-7, the V gene TRBV9; D is undetermined. The CDR3 has 14 amino acids. The germline CDR1 and CDR2 sequences are SGDLS and YYNGEE. Trimming pared 0 bases from V and 0 bases from J, leaving 7 bases between.

CDR3 residues: CASSMVGSLYEQYF. CDR3 DNA sequence: TGTGCCAGTAGTATGGTCGGGAGTCTTTACGAGCAGTACTTC. The chain recombines TRBV19 with TRBJ2-7; maybe TRBD2 (6 bases). The CDR3 sequence is 14 residues long. Trimming took 3 bases from V and 4 from J, leaving 13 bases between them. Germline-derived CDR1 and CDR2 are LNHDA and SQIVND (reference sequence). The full variable domain, completed using reference TRBV19 and TRBJ2-7, is DGGITQSPKYLFRKEGQNVTLSCEQNLNHDAMYWYRQDPGQGLRLIYYSQIVNDFQKGDIAEGYSVSREKKESFPLTVTSAQKNPTAFYLCASSMVGSLYEQYFGPGTRLTVT.

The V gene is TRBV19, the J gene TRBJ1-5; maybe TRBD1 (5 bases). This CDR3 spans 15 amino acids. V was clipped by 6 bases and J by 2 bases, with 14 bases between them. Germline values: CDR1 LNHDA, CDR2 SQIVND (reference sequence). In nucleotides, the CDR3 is TGTGCCAGTAGCACATGGGGGATCGGCAATCAGCCCCAGCATTTT. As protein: CASSTWGIGNQPQHF. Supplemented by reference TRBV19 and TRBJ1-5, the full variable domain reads DGGITQSPKYLFRKEGQNVTLSCEQNLNHDAMYWYRQDPGQGLRLIYYSQIVNDFQKGDIAEGYSVSREKKESFPLTVTSAQKNPTAFYLCASSTWGIGNQPQHFGDGTRLSIL.

The chain's CDR3 is CASSPRRDRGAFF. The CDR3 DNA reads TGTGCCAGCAGCCCCCGAAGGGACCGGGGGGCTTTCTTT. The chain uses TRBV6-6 and TRBJ1-1, with D maybe TRBD1 (5 bases). Germline-derived CDR1 and CDR2 are MNHNY and SVGAGI (reference sequence). CDR3 length equals 13 residues. V shed 6 bases and J shed 11 bases, with 19 bases lying between them.

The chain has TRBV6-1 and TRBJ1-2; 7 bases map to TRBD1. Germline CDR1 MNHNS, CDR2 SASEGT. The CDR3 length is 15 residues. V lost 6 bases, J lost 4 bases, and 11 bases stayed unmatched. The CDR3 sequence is CASRRQGGESYGYTF. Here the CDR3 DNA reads TGTGCCAGCAGAAGACAGGGCGGGGAGAGCTATGGCTACACCTTC.

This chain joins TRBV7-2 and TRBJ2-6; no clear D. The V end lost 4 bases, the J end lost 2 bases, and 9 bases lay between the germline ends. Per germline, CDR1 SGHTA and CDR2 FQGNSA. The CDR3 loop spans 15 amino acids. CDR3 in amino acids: CASSYRMTGANVLTF. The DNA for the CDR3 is TGTGCCAGCAGCTATCGAATGACTGGGGCCAACGTCCTGACTTTC. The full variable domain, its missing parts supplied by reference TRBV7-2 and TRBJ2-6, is GAGVSQSPSNKVTEKGKDVELRCDPISGHTALYWYRQSLGQGLEFLIYFQGNSAPDKSGLPSDRFSAERTGGSVSTLTIQRTQQEDSAVYLCASSYRMTGANVLTFGAGSRLTVL.

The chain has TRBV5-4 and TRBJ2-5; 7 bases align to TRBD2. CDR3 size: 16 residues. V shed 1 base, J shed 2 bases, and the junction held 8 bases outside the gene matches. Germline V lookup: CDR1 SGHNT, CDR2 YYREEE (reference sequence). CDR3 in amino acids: CASSLKSGAGQETQYF. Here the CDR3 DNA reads TGTGCCAGCAGCTTGAAGAGCGGGGCAGGACAAGAGACCCAGTACTTC.

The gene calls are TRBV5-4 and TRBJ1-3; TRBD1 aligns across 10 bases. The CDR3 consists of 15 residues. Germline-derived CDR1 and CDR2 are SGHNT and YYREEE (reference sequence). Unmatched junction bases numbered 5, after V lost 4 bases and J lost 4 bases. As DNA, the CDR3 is TGTGCCAGCAGCCGACAGGGGGCACTCGGAAACACCATATATTTT. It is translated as CASSRQGALGNTIYF.

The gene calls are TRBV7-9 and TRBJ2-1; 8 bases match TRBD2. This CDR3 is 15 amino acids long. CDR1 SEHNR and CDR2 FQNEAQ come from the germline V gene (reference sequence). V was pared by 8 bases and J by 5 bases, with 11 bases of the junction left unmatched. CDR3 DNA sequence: TGTGCCAGCGAAAACGAGAGCGGGGGTAACAATGAGCAGTTCTTC. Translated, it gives CASENESGGNNEQFF.

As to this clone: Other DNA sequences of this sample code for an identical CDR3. CDR3 DNA: TGCGCCAGCAGCTTGCAGGGGGCTTCCTACAATGAGCAGTTCTTC. Protein: CASSLQGASYNEQFF. The chain couples TRBV5-1 to TRBJ2-1; 8 positions agree with TRBD1. From germline, CDR1 is SGHRS and CDR2 YFSETQ. V trimming: 1 base; J trimming: 1 base; junction bases outside the gene matches: 1. The CDR3 totals 15 residues. The full variable domain, rest sourced from reference TRBV5-1 and TRBJ2-1, is KAGVTQTPRYLIKTRGQQVTLSCSPISGHRSVSWYQQTPGQGLQFLFEYFSETQRNKGNFPGRFSGRQFSNSRSEMNVSTLELGDSALYLCASSLQGASYNEQFFGPGTRLTVL.